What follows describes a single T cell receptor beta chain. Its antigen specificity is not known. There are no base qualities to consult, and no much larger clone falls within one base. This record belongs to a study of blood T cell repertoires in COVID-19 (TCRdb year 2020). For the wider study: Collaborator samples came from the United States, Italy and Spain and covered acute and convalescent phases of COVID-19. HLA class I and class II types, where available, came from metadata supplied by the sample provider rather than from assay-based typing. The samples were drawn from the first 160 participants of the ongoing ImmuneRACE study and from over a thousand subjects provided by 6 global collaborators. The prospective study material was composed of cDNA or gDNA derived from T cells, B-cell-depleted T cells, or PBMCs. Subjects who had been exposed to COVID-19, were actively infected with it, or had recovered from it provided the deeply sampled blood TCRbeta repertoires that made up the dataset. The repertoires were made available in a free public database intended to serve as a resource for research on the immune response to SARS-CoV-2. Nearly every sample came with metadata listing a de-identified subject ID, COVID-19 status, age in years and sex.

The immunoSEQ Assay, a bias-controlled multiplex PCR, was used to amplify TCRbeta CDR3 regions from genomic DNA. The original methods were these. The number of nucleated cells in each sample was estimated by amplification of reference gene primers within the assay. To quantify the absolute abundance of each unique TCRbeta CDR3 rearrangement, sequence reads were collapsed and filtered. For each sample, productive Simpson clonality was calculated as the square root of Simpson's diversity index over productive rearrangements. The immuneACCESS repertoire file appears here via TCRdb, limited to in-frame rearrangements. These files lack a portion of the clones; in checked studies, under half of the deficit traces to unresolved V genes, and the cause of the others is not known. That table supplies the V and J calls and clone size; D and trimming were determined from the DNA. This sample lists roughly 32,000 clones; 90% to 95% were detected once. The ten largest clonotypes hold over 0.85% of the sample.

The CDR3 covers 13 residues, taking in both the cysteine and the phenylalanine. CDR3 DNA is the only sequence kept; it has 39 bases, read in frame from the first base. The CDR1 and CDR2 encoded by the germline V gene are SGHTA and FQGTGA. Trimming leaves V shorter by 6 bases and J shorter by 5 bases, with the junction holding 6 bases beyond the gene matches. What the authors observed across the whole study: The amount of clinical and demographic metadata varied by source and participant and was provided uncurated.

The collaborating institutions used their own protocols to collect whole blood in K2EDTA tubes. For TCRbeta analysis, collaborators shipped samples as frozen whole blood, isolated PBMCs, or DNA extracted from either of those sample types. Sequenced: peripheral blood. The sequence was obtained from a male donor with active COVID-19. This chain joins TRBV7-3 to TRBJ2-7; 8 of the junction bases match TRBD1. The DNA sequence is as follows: TGTGCCAGCAGACGTACGACAGGGGACGAGCAGTACTTC. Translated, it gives CASRRTTGDEQYF.